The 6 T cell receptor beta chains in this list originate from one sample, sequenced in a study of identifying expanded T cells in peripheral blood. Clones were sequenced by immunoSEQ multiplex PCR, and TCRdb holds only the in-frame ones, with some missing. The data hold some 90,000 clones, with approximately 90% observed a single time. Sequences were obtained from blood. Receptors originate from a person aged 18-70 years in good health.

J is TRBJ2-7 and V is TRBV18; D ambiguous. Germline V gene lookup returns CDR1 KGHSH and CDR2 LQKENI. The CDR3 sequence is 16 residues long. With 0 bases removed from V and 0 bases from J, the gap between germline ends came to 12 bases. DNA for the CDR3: TGTGCCAGCTCACCACCTCTTCCCCTGTTCTCCTACGAGCAGTACTTC. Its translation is CASSPPLPLFSYEQYF.

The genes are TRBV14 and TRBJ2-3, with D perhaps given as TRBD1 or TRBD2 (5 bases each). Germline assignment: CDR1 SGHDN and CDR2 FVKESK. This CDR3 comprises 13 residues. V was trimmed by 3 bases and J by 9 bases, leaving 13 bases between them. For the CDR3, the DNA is TGTGCCAGCAGCCAGGGGACCCGCGAGACGCAGTATTTT. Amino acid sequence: CASSQGTRETQYF.

The CDR3 DNA reads TGTGCCAGCACGATTACCGGGGAGCTGTTTTTT. It encodes CASTITGELFF. The chain combines TRBV25-1 with TRBJ2-2, with D unresolved. V was pared by 7 bases and J by 5 bases, with 5 bases between. This CDR3 is 11 amino acids long. Germline CDR1 and CDR2: MGHDK and SYGVNS.

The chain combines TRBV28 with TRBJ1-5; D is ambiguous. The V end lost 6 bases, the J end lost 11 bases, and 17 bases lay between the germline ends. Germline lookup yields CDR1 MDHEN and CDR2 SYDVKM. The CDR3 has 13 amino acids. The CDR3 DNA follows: TGTGCCAGCAGCCCTGACACCCTCGTAGCCCAGCATTTT. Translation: CASSPDTLVAQHF. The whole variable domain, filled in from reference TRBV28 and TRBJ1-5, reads DVKVTQSSRYLVKRTGEKVFLECVQDMDHENMFWYRQDPGLGLRLIYFSYDVKMKEKGDIPEGYSVSREKKERFSLILESASTNQTSMYLCASSPDTLVAQHFGDGTRLSIL.

CDR3 loop: CATGDSQNEKLFF. CDR3 nucleotide sequence: TGTGCCACCGGAGACAGCCAGAATGAAAAACTGTTTTTT. The chain combines TRBV28 with TRBJ1-4; maybe TRBD1 (5 bases). Germline lookup yields CDR1 MDHEN and CDR2 SYDVKM. Between the trimmed V and J ends, which lost 10 bases and 5 bases, there was a span of 14 bases. The CDR3 has 13 residues.

DNA for the CDR3: TGTGCCAGTAGTGTCCCGGGGGGCACTGAAGCTTTCTTT. This translates into CASSVPGGTEAFF. J is TRBJ1-1 and V is TRBV19; weak D call: TRBD1 (5 bases). Trimming took off 5 bases at V and 4 bases at J, with 11 bases between the two ends. Germline CDR1 is LNHDA and CDR2 is SQIVND (reference sequence). CDR3 size: 13 residues. Based on the CDR3 plus reference TRBV19 and TRBJ1-1, the full variable domain is DGGITQSPKYLFRKEGQNVTLSCEQNLNHDAMYWYRQDPGQGLRLIYYSQIVNDFQKGDIAEGYSVSREKKESFPLTVTSAQKNPTAFYLCASSVPGGTEAFFGQGTRLTVV.